These 18 T cell receptor beta chains originate from one sample sequenced in a study of technical replicates of blood from a few donors. Clones were sequenced by immunoSEQ multiplex PCR, and TCRdb holds only the in-frame ones, with some missing. Of about 81,000 clones in the sample, 95% are singletons; the top ten hold around 0.37%. Sequenced material: T cells isolated from PBMCs. Source of these receptors: a human donor in good health.

The chain employs TRBV7-9 and TRBJ2-5, with D possibly being TRBD1 (6 bases). V lost 6 bases to trimming and J lost 1 base, with 18 bases between them. Germline CDR1 is SEHNR and CDR2 is FQNEAQ (reference sequence). The CDR3 loop spans 16 amino acids. The CDR3 reads CASRVKPGHIQETQYF. In DNA form, the CDR3 reads TGTGCCAGCAGGGTTAAACCGGGACACATCCAAGAGACCCAGTACTTC.

The genes are TRBV11-2 and TRBJ1-5; a possible D gene is TRBD1 (6 bases). V lost 0 bases and J lost 4, with 10 bases in between. Per germline, CDR1 SGHAT and CDR2 FQNNGV. This CDR3 has 15 residues. The CDR3 loop is CASSLDRGGNQPQHF. The CDR3 DNA follows: TGTGCCAGCAGCTTAGACAGGGGTGGGAATCAGCCCCAGCATTTT.

The chain joins TRBV9 to TRBJ2-5; TRBD1 aligns across 8 bases. The V gene end was trimmed by 5 bases and the J gene end by 1 base; junction bases not matched to a gene: 4. This CDR3 comprises 14 residues. Germline V gene data show CDR1 as SGDLS and CDR2 as YYNGEE. Here the CDR3 DNA reads TGTGCCAGCAGTCGGACAGGGAGCCAAGAGACCCAGTACTTC. Its protein is CASSRTGSQETQYF.

The chain uses TRBV19 and TRBJ2-5, with TRBD2 identical over 10 bases. With V trimmed by 3 bases and J by 5 bases, 15 bases remained unmatched. There are 18 residues in the CDR3. CDR1 and CDR2 (germline): LNHDA, SQIVND (reference sequence). CDR3 region: CASSIKLGAGGPGETQYF. The CDR3 nucleotides read TGTGCCAGTAGTATCAAATTAGGAGCGGGAGGGCCGGGGGAGACCCAGTACTTC.

The chain couples TRBV11-2 to TRBJ2-5; D unclear. The germline CDR1 and CDR2 sequences are SGHAT and FQNNGV. This CDR3 is 11 amino acids long. Trimming took 3 bases from V and 5 from J, leaving 4 bases between them. The CDR3 sequence: CASSFSETQYF. The CDR3 nucleotides read TGTGCCAGCAGCTTCAGTGAGACCCAGTACTTC. The whole variable domain, filled in from reference TRBV11-2 and TRBJ2-5, reads EAGVAQSPRYKIIEKRQSVAFWCNPISGHATLYWYQQILGQGPKLLIQFQNNGVVDDSQLPKDRFSAERLKGVDSTLKIQPAKLEDSAVYLCASSFSETQYFGPGTRLLVL.

The chain uses TRBV6-5 and TRBJ2-7; 8 bases agree with TRBD1. Germline CDR1 MNHEY, CDR2 SVGAGI. J was trimmed by 3 bases and V by 2 bases; bases with no gene match: 3. This CDR3 contains 14 residues. Here the CDR3 DNA reads TGTGCCAGCAGTTACGGCAGGGGGCTCTACGAGCAGTACTTC. Translation gives CASSYGRGLYEQYF.

The chain recombines TRBV29-1 with TRBJ2-2; D gene unclear. With 0 bases removed from V and 4 bases from J, the gap between germline ends came to 12 bases. The CDR3 contains 15 residues. CDR1 is SQVTM and CDR2 is ANQGSEA in the germline V gene. Here the CDR3 DNA reads TGCAGCGTTGAAGAATCGGGTGTGAGCACCGGGGAGCTGTTTTTT. As protein: CSVEESGVSTGELFF.

The chain carries TRBV27 and TRBJ2-3; D remains unclear. With 8 bases removed from V and 8 bases from J, the gap between germline ends came to 17 bases. This CDR3 region has 13 residues. Germline assignment: CDR1 MNHEY and CDR2 SMNVEV (reference sequence). The CDR3 spells CASGITPDGTQYF. CDR3 nucleotide sequence: TGTGCCAGCGGCATAACCCCTGATGGTACGCAGTATTTT.

The rearrangement links TRBV11-3 to TRBJ2-1; 7 bases align to TRBD2. Germline values: CDR1 SGHNT, CDR2 YENEEA. This CDR3 has 15 amino acids. V was pared by 2 bases and J by 6 bases, with 7 bases of the junction left unmatched. CDR3: CASSLQDWGGNEQFF. As DNA, the CDR3 is TGTGCCAGCAGCTTACAGGACTGGGGGGGCAATGAGCAGTTCTTC.

CDR3 DNA: TGTGCCAGTAGCATCAGGGTTGGTAACGAAAAACTGTTTTTT. Protein sequence: CASSIRVGNEKLFF. The V and J genes are TRBV19 and TRBJ1-4; TRBD1 might be the D (5 bases). CDR1 and CDR2 from the germline V gene are LNHDA and SQIVND (reference sequence). This CDR3 spans 14 amino acids. With 6 bases removed from V and 8 bases from J, the gap between germline ends came to 16 bases.

The genes are TRBV18 and TRBJ2-1, with 9 bases matching TRBD1. The CDR3 covers 16 residues. V trimming: 1 base; J trimming: 4 bases; junction bases outside the gene matches: 5. The germline gives CDR1 KGHSH, CDR2 LQKENI. In DNA, the CDR3 is TGTGCCAGCTCACCACAGGGACAGGGATGGTACAATGAGCAGTTCTTC. Protein: CASSPQGQGWYNEQFF.

The chain recombines TRBV4-2 with TRBJ1-2; 7 bases are a match to TRBD1. The CDR3 contains 14 residues. J gave up 2 bases and V 3 bases, and 3 bases lay outside the gene matches. Germline lookup yields CDR1 LGHNA and CDR2 YNFKEQ. This chain's CDR3 is CASSHPDRNYGYTF. CDR3 DNA: TGTGCCAGCAGCCATCCGGACAGGAACTATGGCTACACCTTC.

The chain carries TRBV18 and TRBJ2-7; tentative D call: TRBD2 (6 bases). Per germline, CDR1 KGHSH and CDR2 LQKENI. The ends were cut back, 0 bases at V and 3 bases at J, with 15 bases in the middle. The CDR3 extends over 16 amino acids. The CDR3 region has the DNA TGTGCCAGCTCACCACCGATCCGGGACTTTTACTACGAGCAGTACTTC. Amino acids: CASSPPIRDFYYEQYF.

This clone was seen only once. Here the CDR3 reads CASSSKDREPSGYTF. The CDR3 DNA is TGTGCCAGCAGCTCGAAGGACAGGGAACCTAGTGGCTACACCTTC. The V and J genes are TRBV5-4 and TRBJ1-2, with 8 bases matching TRBD1. Germline assignment: CDR1 SGHNT and CDR2 YYREEE (reference sequence). Trimming at V came to 3 bases and at J to 7 bases, leaving 11 bases not matched to a gene. This CDR3 is built from 15 residues.

The chain recombines TRBV7-9 with TRBJ2-1; 11 bases map to TRBD2. The germline gives CDR1 SEHNR, CDR2 FQNEAQ (reference sequence). V lost 7 bases, J lost 9 bases, and 11 bases stayed unmatched. The CDR3 is 15 residues long. The chain's CDR3 is CASTFPTSGISEQFF. CDR3 nucleotide sequence: TGTGCCAGCACCTTTCCGACTAGCGGGATCAGTGAGCAGTTCTTC.

V usage is TRBV25-1 and J usage is TRBJ2-1, with D maybe TRBD2 (6 bases). V gave up 3 bases and J gave up 0 bases, with 15 bases separating them. CDR3 length: 17 amino acids. From germline, CDR1 is MGHDK and CDR2 SYGVNS. CDR3: CASSDPSGTFSYNEQFF. In DNA, the CDR3 is TGTGCCAGCAGTGATCCCTCCGGGACTTTCTCCTACAATGAGCAGTTCTTC.

The chain has TRBV4-1 and TRBJ2-1; 10 bases are a match to TRBD2. The germline CDR1 and CDR2 sequences are MGHRA and YSYEKL. This CDR3 contains 15 residues. The J segment lost 5 bases and the V segment lost 2 bases, leaving 3 bases of the junction unmatched. The CDR3 loop is CASSQTSGVNNEQFF. CDR3 DNA sequence: TGCGCCAGCAGCCAAACTAGCGGGGTTAACAATGAGCAGTTCTTC.

This chain connects TRBV27 to TRBJ1-5; possible D gene TRBD1, 5 bases. The CDR3 consists of 16 residues. Germline CDR1 reads MNHEY; CDR2 reads SMNVEV (reference sequence). V was pared by 1 base and J by 0 bases, with 10 bases between. The CDR3 loop is CASSLYGGYSNQPQHF. CDR3 bases: TGTGCCAGCAGTTTATATGGGGGGTATAGCAATCAGCCCCAGCATTTT.